The 5 T cell receptor beta chains below all came from one sample that was sequenced in a study of cytomegalovirus exposure and HLA in healthy donors listed by TCRdb under 2017. Preparation of the library involved the immunoSEQ multiplex PCR assay. For the multiplex PCR, a mixture combining 60 forward primers for TCR Vbeta segments and 13 reverse primers for TCR Jbeta segments was used. TCRdb limited this immuneACCESS table to in-frame rearrangements with V and J called. A share of clones is missing; checked studies link under half to unresolved V genes, and the rest is unexplained. The sample profile shows more than 100,000 clones; about 80% of them were found once. More than 7% of the sample goes to the ten largest clones. Sample: PBMCs. The receptors originated from a female donor in good health and CMV-seropositive.

The chain has TRBV19 and TRBJ1-2; D remains unclear. The CDR3 runs 11 residues. Germline V CDR1 and CDR2: LNHDA, SQIVND (reference sequence). Trimming removed 7 bases at V and 6 bases at J, with 9 bases between. CDR3 bases: TGTGCCAGTACCCAAAGCAATGGCTACACCTTC. Translated: CASTQSNGYTF.

The rearrangement uses TRBV11-3 and TRBJ2-5; D may be TRBD2 (5 bases). The CDR3 spans 12 residues. V dropped 2 bases and J dropped 11 bases, with 12 bases sitting between them. Looked up from germline, CDR1 is SGHNT and CDR2 is YENEEA. CDR3 sequence: CASSLLGAEQYF. The CDR3 DNA reads TGTGCCAGCAGCTTATTGGGAGCAGAGCAGTACTTC.

This chain uses TRBV9 with TRBJ2-2, with 7 bases aligning to TRBD1. The germline CDR1 and CDR2 sequences are SGDLS and YYNGEE. V dropped 2 bases and J dropped 0; count of bases not matched to a gene: 1. This CDR3 region has 15 residues. The CDR3 DNA reads as TGTGCCAGCAGCGTCCAGGGGGCGAACACCGGGGAGCTGTTTTTT. As protein: CASSVQGANTGELFF.

The V and J genes are TRBV2 and TRBJ2-1, with TRBD2 matching over 9 bases. This CDR3 has 16 residues. With 3 bases clipped from V and 4 bases from J, the junction kept 7 bases outside the gene matches. The germline gives CDR1 SNHLY, CDR2 FYNNEI. This CDR3 reads CASSEPQRGDYNEQFF. In DNA, the CDR3 is TGTGCCAGCAGTGAGCCACAGCGGGGGGATTACAATGAGCAGTTCTTC. The full variable domain, its missing parts supplied by reference TRBV2 and TRBJ2-1, is EPEVTQTPSHQVTQMGQEVILRCVPISNHLYFYWYRQILGQKVEFLVSFYNNEISEKSEIFDDQFSVERPDGSNFTLKIRSTKLEDSAMYFCASSEPQRGDYNEQFFGPGTRLTVL.

This rearrangement joins TRBV18 to TRBJ2-2; 11 bases fit TRBD2. V was pared by 10 bases and J by 5 bases, with 6 bases of the junction left unmatched. This CDR3 has 14 residues. The V gene's germline CDR1 is KGHSH and CDR2 LQKENI. CDR3 bases: TGTGCCATCCCGGGACTAGCGGAAACCGGGGAGCTGTTTTTT. Protein: CAIPGLAETGELFF.